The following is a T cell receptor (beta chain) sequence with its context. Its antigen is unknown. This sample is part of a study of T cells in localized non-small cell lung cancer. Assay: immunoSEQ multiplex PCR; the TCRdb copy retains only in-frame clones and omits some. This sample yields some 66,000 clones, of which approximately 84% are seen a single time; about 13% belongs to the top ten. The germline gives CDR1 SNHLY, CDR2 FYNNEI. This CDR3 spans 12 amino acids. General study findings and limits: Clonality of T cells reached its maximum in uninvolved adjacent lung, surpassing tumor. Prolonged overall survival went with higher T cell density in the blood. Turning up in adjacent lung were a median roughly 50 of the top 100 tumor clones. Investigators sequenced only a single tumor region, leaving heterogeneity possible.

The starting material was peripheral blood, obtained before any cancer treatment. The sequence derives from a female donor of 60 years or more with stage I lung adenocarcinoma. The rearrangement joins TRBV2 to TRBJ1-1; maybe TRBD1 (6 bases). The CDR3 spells CAGGGRSTEAFF. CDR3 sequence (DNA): TGTGCGGGAGGGGGGCGGAGCACTGAAGCTTTCTTT.